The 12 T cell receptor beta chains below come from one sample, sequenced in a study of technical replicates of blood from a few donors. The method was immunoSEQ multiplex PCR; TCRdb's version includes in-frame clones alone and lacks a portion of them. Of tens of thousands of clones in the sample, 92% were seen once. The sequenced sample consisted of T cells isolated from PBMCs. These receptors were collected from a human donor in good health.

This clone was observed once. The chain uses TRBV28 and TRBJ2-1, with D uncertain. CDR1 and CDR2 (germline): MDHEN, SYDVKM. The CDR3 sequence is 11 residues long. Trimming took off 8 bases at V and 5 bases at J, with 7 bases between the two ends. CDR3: CASYNNNEQFF. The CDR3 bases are TGTGCCAGCTACAACAACAATGAGCAGTTCTTC. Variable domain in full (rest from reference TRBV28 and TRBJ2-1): DVKVTQSSRYLVKRTGEKVFLECVQDMDHENMFWYRQDPGLGLRLIYFSYDVKMKEKGDIPEGYSVSREKKERFSLILESASTNQTSMYLCASYNNNEQFFGPGTRLTVL.

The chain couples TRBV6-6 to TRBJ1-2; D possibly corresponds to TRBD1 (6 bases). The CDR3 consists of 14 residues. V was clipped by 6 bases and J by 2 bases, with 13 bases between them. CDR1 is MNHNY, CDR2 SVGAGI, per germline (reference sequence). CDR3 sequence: CASSREQGNYGYTF. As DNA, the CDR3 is TGTGCCAGCAGCCGCGAACAGGGAAACTATGGCTACACCTTC.

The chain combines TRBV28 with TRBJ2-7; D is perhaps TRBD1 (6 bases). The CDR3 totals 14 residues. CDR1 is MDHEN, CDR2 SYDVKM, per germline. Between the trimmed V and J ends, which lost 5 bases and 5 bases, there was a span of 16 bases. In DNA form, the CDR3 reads TGTGCCAGCAGTCCATACAGGGCTTATAACGAGCAGTACTTC. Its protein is CASSPYRAYNEQYF.

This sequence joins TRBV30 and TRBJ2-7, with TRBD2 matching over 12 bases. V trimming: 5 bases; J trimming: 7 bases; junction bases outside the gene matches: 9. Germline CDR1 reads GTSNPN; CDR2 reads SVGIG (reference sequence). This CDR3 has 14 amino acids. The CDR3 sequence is CAWAWTSGNQEQYF. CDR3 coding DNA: TGTGCCTGGGCTTGGACTAGCGGGAATCAAGAGCAGTACTTC.

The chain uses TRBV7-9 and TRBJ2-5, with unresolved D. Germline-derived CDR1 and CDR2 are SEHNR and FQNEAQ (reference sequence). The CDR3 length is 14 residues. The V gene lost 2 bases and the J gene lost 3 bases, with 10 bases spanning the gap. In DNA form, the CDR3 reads TGTGCCAGCAGCTTAAATTCACTGGAAGAGACCCAGTACTTC. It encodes CASSLNSLEETQYF.

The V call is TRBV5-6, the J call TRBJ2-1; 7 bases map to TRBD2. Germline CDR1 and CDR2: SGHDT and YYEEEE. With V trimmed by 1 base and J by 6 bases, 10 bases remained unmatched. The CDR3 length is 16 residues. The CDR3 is CASSLFGLVVGNEQFF. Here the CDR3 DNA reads TGTGCCAGCAGCTTGTTTGGACTAGTTGTGGGCAATGAGCAGTTCTTC.

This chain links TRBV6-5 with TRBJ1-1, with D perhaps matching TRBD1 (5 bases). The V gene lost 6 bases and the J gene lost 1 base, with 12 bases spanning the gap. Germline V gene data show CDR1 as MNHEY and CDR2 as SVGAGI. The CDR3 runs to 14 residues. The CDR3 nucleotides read TGTGCCAGCAGAACCATGCAGGGGAACACTGAAGCTTTCTTT. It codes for CASRTMQGNTEAFF.

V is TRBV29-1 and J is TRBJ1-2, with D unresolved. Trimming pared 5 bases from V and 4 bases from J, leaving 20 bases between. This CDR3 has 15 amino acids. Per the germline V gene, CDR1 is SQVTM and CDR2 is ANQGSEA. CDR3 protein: CSVPMEGSSGYGYTF. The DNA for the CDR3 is TGCAGCGTTCCAATGGAAGGGAGTTCGGGCTATGGCTACACCTTC.

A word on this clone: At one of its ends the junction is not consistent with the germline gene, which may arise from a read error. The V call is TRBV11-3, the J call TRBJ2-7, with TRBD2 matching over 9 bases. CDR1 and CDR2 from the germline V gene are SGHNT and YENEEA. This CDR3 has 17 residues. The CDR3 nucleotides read TGTGCCAGCAGCCTAGAATTTAGCGGGAGAGCACCCTACGAGCAGTACTTC. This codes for CASSLEFSGRAPYEQYF.

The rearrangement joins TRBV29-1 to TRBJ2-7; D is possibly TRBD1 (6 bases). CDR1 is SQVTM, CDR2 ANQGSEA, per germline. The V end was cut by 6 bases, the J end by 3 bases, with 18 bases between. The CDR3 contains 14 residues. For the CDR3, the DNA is TGCAGCGTCAGGACCGGGACATTGGACTACGAGCAGTACTTC. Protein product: CSVRTGTLDYEQYF.

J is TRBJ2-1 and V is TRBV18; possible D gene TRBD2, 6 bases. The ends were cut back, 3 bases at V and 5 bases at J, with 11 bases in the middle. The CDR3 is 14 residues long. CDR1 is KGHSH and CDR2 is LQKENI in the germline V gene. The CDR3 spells CASSPTRGDNEQFF. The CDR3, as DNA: TGTGCCAGCTCACCCACGCGGGGAGACAATGAGCAGTTCTTC.

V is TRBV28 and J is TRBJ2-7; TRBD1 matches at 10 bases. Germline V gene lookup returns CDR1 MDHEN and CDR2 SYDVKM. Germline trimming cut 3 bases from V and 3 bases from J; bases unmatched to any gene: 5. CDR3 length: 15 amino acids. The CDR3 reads CASSLPWDRGYEQYF. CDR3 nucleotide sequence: TGTGCCAGCAGTTTGCCGTGGGACAGGGGCTACGAGCAGTACTTC. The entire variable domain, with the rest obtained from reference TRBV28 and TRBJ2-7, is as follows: DVKVTQSSRYLVKRTGEKVFLECVQDMDHENMFWYRQDPGLGLRLIYFSYDVKMKEKGDIPEGYSVSREKKERFSLILESASTNQTSMYLCASSLPWDRGYEQYFGPGTRLTVT.